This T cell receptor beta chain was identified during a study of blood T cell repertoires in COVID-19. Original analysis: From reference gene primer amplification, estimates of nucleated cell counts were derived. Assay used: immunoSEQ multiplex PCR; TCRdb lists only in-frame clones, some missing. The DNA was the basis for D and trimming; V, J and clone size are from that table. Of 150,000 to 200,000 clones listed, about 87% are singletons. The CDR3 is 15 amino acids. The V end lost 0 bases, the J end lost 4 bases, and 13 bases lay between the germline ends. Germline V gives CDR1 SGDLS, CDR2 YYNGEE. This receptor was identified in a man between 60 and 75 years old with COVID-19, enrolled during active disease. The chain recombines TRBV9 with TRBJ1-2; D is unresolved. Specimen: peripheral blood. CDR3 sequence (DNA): TGTGCCAGCAGCGTAGCTCCAGGTCTTAGCTATGGCTACACCTTC. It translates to CASSVAPGLSYGYTF.